This T cell receptor beta chain emerged from a study of T cells after yellow fever vaccination. Study-wide results and limits: Boosting was followed by the reappearance of most primary-vaccination clones (just under 98% CD4, about 90% CD8).

TCRdb recomputed calls from the 5' RACE reads with MiXCR, one row per CDR3 protein. The table has over 45,000 distinct CDR3 sequences, roughly 7.4% seen once. This clonotype turned up a few times. Its antigen is still unknown. The V segment lost 2 bases and the J segment 3 bases; nucleotides outside the gene matches: 6. Looked up from germline, CDR1 is SQVTM and CDR2 is ANQGSEA. CDR3 length: 14 residues. This specimen was CD8+ T cells sorted from PBMCs, taken on the day of the first yellow fever vaccination. The V gene is TRBV29-1, the J gene TRBJ2-5, with 7 bases matching TRBD1. The receptor's source is a man between 18 and 29 years old who received the YFV17D yellow fever vaccine. CDR3 bases: TGCAGCGTTGAACTCACCGGGACAGAAGAGACCCAGTACTTC. Its translation: CSVELTGTEETQYF.